This TCR beta chain appears in the sequencing data of a study of control samples from healthy donors and cancer patients. This clone was seen a handful of times. Per germline, CDR1 DFQATT and CDR2 SNEGSKA (reference sequence). CDR3 length equals 14 residues. The ends were cut back, 3 bases at V and 3 bases at J, with 12 bases in the middle. The method was immunoSEQ multiplex PCR; TCRdb's version includes in-frame clones alone and lacks a portion of them. The data show approximately 170,000 clones, with about 92% seen just once and 1.4% held by the top ten. Sequenced input: blood. The sequence came from a man under 40 in good health. V usage is TRBV20-1 and J usage is TRBJ2-1; possibly TRBD2 for D (6 bases). This CDR3 is CSASRRRDYNEQFF. CDR3 nucleotide sequence: TGCAGTGCTAGTAGGCGGAGGGACTACAATGAGCAGTTCTTC.